Detailed here is one TCR beta chain. Antigen unknown. The sample originates from a study of regulatory T cells in long-lasting Graves disease. Study summary: Those with persistent Graves' disease had received antithyroid drugs for over 5 years with positive TSH receptor antibodies.

Overall study results and limits: TCR diversity was lower in persistent Graves' patients than in newly diagnosed ones.

Time point reported: persistent/refractory GD, antithyroid drugs over 5 years with positive TRAb. From RNA extracted from PBMCs, the TCR library was made. It was by American Thyroid Association guidelines that Graves' disease was diagnosed. To make TCR beta libraries, researchers used iRepertoire HTBI primers and Arm-PCR of CDR3 regions. TCRdb reprocessed the multiplex PCR reads via MiXCR and lists one record per CDR3 protein. The sample lists hundreds of thousands of distinct CDR3 sequences; approximately 31% were seen once. The sequence came from a female donor with Graves disease. Material: peripheral blood mononuclear cells (PBMCs), obtained when the disease was refractory, from a patient treated with antithyroid drugs.

CDR3 sequence: CATEGQINQPQHF. For the CDR3, the DNA is TGTGCCACCGAGGGACAAATCAATCAGCCCCAGCATTTT. V is TRBV19 and J is TRBJ1-5, with a weak D call TRBD1 (6 bases). Trimming shortened V by 10 bases and J by 3 bases, and 13 bases separated the two germline ends. This CDR3 region has 13 residues. Germline V lookup: CDR1 LNHDA, CDR2 SQIVND (reference sequence).